The text below deals with one TCR beta chain. No cognate antigen has been identified for it. The input lacks base qualities; no much larger clone sits a single base away. The library was made by the immunoSEQ multiplex PCR assay. A mixture of 60 forward primers for TCR Vbeta segments and 13 reverse primers for TCR Jbeta segments was used in the multiplex PCR. The CDR3 region of rearranged TCR beta genes was amplified from genomic DNA with a multiplex PCR assay. The Illumina HiSeq System was used to sequence the amplified TCR beta libraries as 87-base-pair reads. Per the authors' processing: A later analysis counted 65 million to 90 million unique TCR beta chains across the 550 to 800 repertoires, and some 11 million of these chains were shared by at least two donors. A nearest-neighbor algorithm error-corrected the raw reads and collapsed the reads into unique sequences, merging closely related sequences to remove PCR and sequencing errors. Alignment of CDR3 sequences to IMGT reference sequences was used to assign V, D and J gene segments. For a sequence to be retained, a match of at least six nucleotides to both a V gene segment and a J gene segment was required. A rearrangement counted as productive if the CDR3 had no stop codons and remained in frame with V and J, and every other rearrangement counted as non-productive. CDR3 was defined by IMGT convention, running from the second conserved V-encoded cysteine to the conserved J-encoded phenylalanine. In an earlier analysis of 587 of the donors, sequences lacking an unambiguous match to a single V gene segment were excluded. In an earlier analysis of several hundred of the donors, V segments were called functional above 56.7% productive rearrangements and were called segregating when the between-donor standard deviation exceeded 5%. A statistical classification framework was built to diagnose cytomegalovirus status from the catalog of TCR beta chain sequences. A later analysis assigned V and J genes by comparing TCR nucleotide sequences with IMGT/GENE-DB human TR gene sequences. In a later analysis, CDR3 sequences and most-parsimonious VDJ recombination scenarios were assigned using the TCRdist pipeline. A later analysis defined each TCR beta chain by its CDR3 amino acid sequence plus V-gene family, and excluded reads lacking a unique V-gene family. As a way to deal with suspected cross-contamination and a sequencing artifact, a later analysis dropped hundreds of nucleotide sequences that were highly shared and had low generation probability. In a later analysis, a clonal expansion index was calculated for each public chain from normalized within-repertoire ranks of inferred template counts. Generation probabilities in a later analysis came from a VDJ recombination model fitted to out-of-frame rearrangements, and those results were checked against IGoR. Hypergeometric tests were used in a later analysis to score TCR-TCR, TCR-HLA and TCR-CMV co-occurrence, with a repertoire-size bias correction applied to the TCR pairs. To estimate false discovery rates, a later analysis permuted the HLA or CMV assignments 20 times. A later analysis grouped co-occurring TCRs with DBSCAN, adding TCRdist sequence similarity when clustering within HLA-allele-positive subsets. For co-occurrence clustering, repertoires with fewer than 30,000 or more than 120,000 public chains were excluded, along with a handful of repertoires with anomalous nucleotide sharing. Imported from immuneACCESS, the table was reduced by TCRdb to in-frame sequences with V and J called. These copies leave out some clones; in studies compared against another copy, an unresolved V gene accounts for under half, and the cause of the remainder is not known. V and J calls and clone size follow that table, whereas D and trimming were derived from the DNA. For this sample the table gives about 140,000 clones, of which over 60% were detected only once. Around 3.2% of the sample is taken by the ten largest.

The data derive from a study of cytomegalovirus exposure and HLA in healthy donors (dated by TCRdb to the late 2010s). Turning to the overall study: In an earlier analysis of fewer than 750 of the donors, about 260 Gb of sequence data and approximately 120 million unique TCR beta sequences from about 179 million T cells were reported. Approximately 300 gigabases of sequencing data and approximately 92 million unique TCR sequences made up an early release that covered 500 to 650 HLA-typed donors. Among the approximately 420 genotyped donors, 75% to 90% belonged to the genetic ancestry cluster associated with self-reported Caucasian donors. The study was designed to test whether signatures of past pathogen exposure could be identified by cataloging public T cell receptors. The T cell repertoires of 666 subjects were profiled by immunosequencing and related to cytomegalovirus serostatus. Along with the approximately 700-subject first cohort, a separate validation cohort of over 90 different subjects was used. High-throughput TCR immunosequencing, statistical association of individual TCRs with disease status, and machine learning were combined to predict cytomegalovirus infection status. A later analysis re-examined previously published TCR beta repertoires from over 500 donors and added high-resolution HLA genotyping to investigate patterns of TCR occurrence. Rather than using new phenotypic data, the later analysis identified candidate immune exposures from TCR beta sequences and from how often those sequences occurred across donors. An earlier analysis of 587 of the donors used high-throughput TCR beta sequencing to judge whether each TCR beta V gene segment behaved as functional or pseudogenic. Donor age, sex, ethnicity and CMV serostatus were collected together with the repertoire data. A later genetic analysis took genome-wide SNP genotypes for about 65% of the roughly 670 donors and used that subset as a discovery cohort. All discovery cohort repertoires had been generated using a single sequencing platform. HLA typing included class I and class II loci at four-digit resolution. Typing coverage varied by locus: roughly 620-640 donors for A, B, C, DRB1 and DQB1; approximately 500 for DQA1; more than 600 for DPA1; 450 to 480 for DPB1. Several DR-DQ haplotypes were treated as single units for association and clustering because of strong linkage in the cohort. Among around 400 genotyped donors of the cohort, an average of around 250,000 unique TCR beta nucleotide sequences was sequenced per donor, of which 15% to 20% were non-productive.

The full study reports these points: The presence/absence analyses assumed that sequencing depth was roughly uniform across donors, and that assumption may not be true. Strong co-occurrence of HLA alleles, especially DR and DQ, made assigning TCR associations to individual alleles difficult. In a later genetic analysis, a missense DCLRE1C variant was associated with V-gene and J-gene trimming of TCR beta chains, and the association was replicated in an independent cohort. In vitro tests confirmed that a few of the cytomegalovirus-associated TCR beta chains recognize cytomegalovirus antigens. The cohort was sequenced for TCR beta chains only, and without alpha or paired-chain data the features that could be detected were limited. The study listed 164 TCR beta chains as associated with cytomegalovirus. A later analysis found that TCR association rates varied across HLA loci, with DRB1 alleles showing the most associated TCRs and HLA-C alleles the fewest. A further reported finding was that TCR beta sequences accurately predicted the HLA-A and HLA-B alleles for most subjects in the first cohort. The only immune exposure information available for the cohort was CMV serostatus. Several of the top co-occurrence clusters appeared to be linked to parvovirus B19, influenza, CMV and Epstein-Barr virus, according to a later analysis. Because counts were too low, some 16 rarely observed V segments, including chromosome 9 orphons, were excluded from the earlier analysis of some 540 of the donors. Most CMV-associated TCR beta chains appeared to be HLA-restricted in a later analysis, and the HLA associations seemed to be driven largely by CMV exposure. According to a later genetic analysis, donors in an Asian-associated ancestry cluster had fewer N-insertions in productive TCRs than the approximately 650-donor mean. Correlated functional status among segregating V segments might reflect linkage disequilibrium, but an unknown experimental factor could not be ruled out. A cluster of highly shared sequence variants was judged likely to be a technical artifact of the sequencing pipeline. HLA typing was unavailable for some donors at each locus, so association tests used only the typed subset. Across donors, most TCR sequences were observed very rarely, whereas some public TCRs were present in many individuals. A later analysis associated around 16,000 TCR beta sequences with specific HLA alleles at a false discovery rate of 0.05. The classifier was reported to diagnose cytomegalovirus status with high specificity and sensitivity in both the original cohort and the validation cohort. In a later analysis, HLA-associated TCR beta chains showed more clonal expansion and lower generation probabilities than non-associated chains that were equally common. It was suggested by the authors that the approach could potentially be generalized to other disease states and immunological phenotypes. Broadly in line with IMGT annotations, most TCR beta V segments showed up in productive rearrangements about 90% or about 30% of the time in an earlier analysis of a few hundred of the donors.

In total, about 650 healthy bone marrow donors made up the cohort. All cohort members were sampled while nominally healthy, although unrecorded immune exposures were likely present. The donor was CMV seronegative and belonged to the group of 352 seronegative cohort members. Every donor gave a peripheral blood sample, and the peripheral blood mononuclear cells from that sample were used for TCR beta sequencing. Genomic DNA extraction from the blood cell samples was performed with the Qiagen DNeasy Blood Extraction Kit. This sequence originates from a man aged 40-49 years in good health and CMV-seronegative. The sample taken for sequencing was PBMCs.

CDR3 region: CAAGRDSLYEQYF. The DNA sequence is TGTGCCGCCGGTCGGGACAGCCTCTACGAGCAGTACTTC. The chain links TRBV6-1 with TRBJ2-7, and 7 bases in between align with TRBD1. V lost 11 bases and J lost 3 bases, and the count of bases not matched to a germline gene is 10. The CDR3, from cysteine to phenylalanine, totals 13 residues. Only CDR3 DNA is held: 39 bases, read in frame from base 1. CDR1 is given as MNHNS and CDR2 as SASEGT, both from the germline V gene.